This passage covers 24 T cell receptor beta chains from one sample sequenced in a study of cytomegalovirus exposure and HLA in healthy donors. Assay used: immunoSEQ multiplex PCR; TCRdb lists only in-frame clones, some missing. The sample includes about 120,000 clones, under 90% seen only once; the top ten take under 2.5%. The sample comprised PBMCs. The receptors derive from a woman aged 25 to 39 in good health and CMV-seronegative.

The chain combines TRBV7-2 with TRBJ2-2; D perhaps matches TRBD1 (5 bases). Per the germline V gene, CDR1 is SGHTA and CDR2 is FQGNSA. CDR3 length equals 15 residues. With 5 bases removed from V and 1 base from J, the gap between germline ends came to 11 bases. This CDR3 reads CASSPGRGNTGELFF. CDR3 DNA: TGTGCCAGCAGCCCCGGTAGGGGGAACACCGGGGAGCTGTTTTTT.

The chain carries TRBV11-2 and TRBJ2-3; D not certain. V was cut by 1 base and J by 5 bases, with 7 bases left in between. CDR1 and CDR2 (germline): SGHAT, FQNNGV. The CDR3 spans 13 residues. CDR3 amino acids: CASSLAPKDTQYF. In nucleotides, the CDR3 is TGTGCCAGCAGCTTAGCCCCAAAAGATACGCAGTATTTT.

This chain joins TRBV4-2 and TRBJ2-1; TRBD2 matches 8 bases. CDR1 is LGHNA, CDR2 YNFKEQ, per germline. The CDR3 length is 16 residues. After removal of 5 bases from V and 5 bases from J, the junction contained 11 bases not matched to a gene. CDR3 sequence reads: CASSLGAGGIDNEQFF. CDR3 DNA sequence: TGTGCCAGCAGCTTAGGGGCGGGGGGAATCGACAATGAGCAGTTCTTC.

This clone has a single count. V gene TRBV6-6 combines with J gene TRBJ1-5; TRBD1 might be the D (5 bases). Germline V CDR1 and CDR2: MNHNY, SVGAGI (reference sequence). Trimming removed 5 bases from V and 5 bases from J, with 10 bases in between. This CDR3 has 13 residues. Here the CDR3 reads CASSRQYDQPQHF. CDR3 sequence (DNA): TGTGCCAGCAGTCGACAGTACGATCAGCCCCAGCATTTT.

This clone was seen only once. CDR3 sequence (DNA): TGTGCCAGCAGTTACTTCGAGACAGTCTATGGCTACACCTTC. Encoded protein: CASSYFETVYGYTF. The rearrangement uses TRBV6-6 and TRBJ1-2, with a tentative D call TRBD1 (5 bases). Germline V gene sequence: CDR1 MNHNY, CDR2 SVGAGI (reference sequence). The CDR3 is made up of 14 amino acids. V was shortened by 1 base and J by 4 bases, with 10 bases between the two germline ends.

V is TRBV14 and J is TRBJ2-5; TRBD1 aligns across 8 bases. Trimming took 4 bases from V and 4 from J; bases not matched to a gene: 8. The CDR3 sequence is 15 residues long. The germline V gene has CDR1 SGHDN and CDR2 FVKESK. CDR3: CASSPRTGWRETQYF. In nucleotides, the CDR3 is TGTGCCAGCAGCCCCAGGACAGGGTGGCGAGAGACCCAGTACTTC. Filled out from reference TRBV14 and TRBJ2-5, the complete variable domain reads EAGVTQFPSHSVIEKGQTVTLRCDPISGHDNLYWYRRVMGKEIKFLLHFVKESKQDESGMPNNRFLAERTGGTYSTLKVQPAELEDSGVYFCASSPRTGWRETQYFGPGTRLLVL.

V gene TRBV19 combines with J gene TRBJ2-6; D ambiguous. Trimming removed 7 bases from V and 0 bases from J, with 7 bases in between. Germline CDR1 LNHDA, CDR2 SQIVND (reference sequence). The CDR3 is 14 amino acids. The CDR3 DNA follows: TGTGCCAGTACTCTCCTCTCTGGGGCCAACGTCCTGACTTTC. Translated: CASTLLSGANVLTF.

The chain recombines TRBV28 with TRBJ1-1; the match to TRBD1 covers 12 bases. The ends lost 5 bases at V and 6 bases at J; junction bases unmatched: 10. Germline V CDR1 and CDR2: MDHEN, SYDVKM. The CDR3 covers 16 residues. The CDR3 loop reads CASSVRDRGPPPEAFF. The CDR3 DNA follows: TGTGCCAGCAGTGTGCGGGACAGGGGGCCCCCCCCTGAAGCTTTCTTT.

The rearrangement links TRBV5-1 to TRBJ2-5, with a tentative D call TRBD2 (5 bases). This CDR3 is built from 17 residues. V gave up 2 bases and J gave up 4 bases, with 21 bases separating them. In germline, CDR1 is SGHRS, CDR2 YFSETQ. The CDR3 DNA sequence: TGCGCCAGCAGCTTAGGACTCTACGGCTCTACGGGAGAGACCCAGTACTTC. As protein: CASSLGLYGSTGETQYF.

CDR3 amino acids: CASSLETGNQPQHF. CDR3 nucleotide sequence: TGCGCCAGCAGCCTAGAGACAGGCAATCAGCCCCAGCATTTT. The chain carries TRBV4-1 and TRBJ1-5, with a weak D call TRBD1 (5 bases). CDR3 size: 14 residues. From germline, CDR1 is MGHRA and CDR2 YSYEKL. Trimming pared 4 bases from V and 2 bases from J, leaving 9 bases between.

The rearrangement joins TRBV11-3 to TRBJ1-1, with 7 positions matching TRBD1. The ends lost 2 bases at V and 5 bases at J; junction bases unmatched: 2. Germline CDR1 SGHNT, CDR2 YENEEA. The CDR3 length is 13 residues. The chain's CDR3 is CASSLPQGTEAFF. CDR3 DNA: TGTGCCAGCAGCTTACCACAGGGGACTGAAGCTTTCTTT.

The chain recombines TRBV9 with TRBJ1-4; no clear D. The V gene's germline CDR1 is SGDLS and CDR2 YYNGEE. Trimming took 2 bases from V and 0 from J, leaving 8 bases between them. The CDR3 has 15 residues. In DNA, the CDR3 is TGTGCCAGCAGCGTTACGGGTGCAACTAATGAAAAACTGTTTTTT. Translated: CASSVTGATNEKLFF. The variable domain in full, completed from reference TRBV9 and TRBJ1-4, reads DSGVTQTPKHLITATGQRVTLRCSPRSGDLSVYWYQQSLDQGLQFLIQYYNGEERAKGNILERFSAQQFPDLHSELNLSSLELGDSALYFCASSVTGATNEKLFFGSGTQLSVL.

J is TRBJ2-6 and V is TRBV27; TRBD2 agrees at 7 bases. Germline V gene lookup returns CDR1 MNHEY and CDR2 SMNVEV (reference sequence). CDR3 size: 22 residues. V gave up 5 bases and J gave up 1 base; unmatched junction bases: 23. The CDR3, as DNA: TGTGCCAGCAGTCCCCCAGGAGGGAGGGAGACCGGCTCACTATCTGGGGCCAACGTCCTGACTTTC. Amino acid sequence: CASSPPGGRETGSLSGANVLTF.

A single count supports this clone. This chain joins TRBV4-1 and TRBJ2-7; D is perhaps TRBD1 (6 bases). CDR1 is MGHRA, CDR2 YSYEKL, per germline. This CDR3 is 15 amino acids long. V was trimmed by 1 base and J by 0 bases, leaving 10 bases between them. For the CDR3, the DNA is TGCGCCAGCAGCCAAGGGCAGGGGTACTCCTACGAGCAGTACTTC. Translation gives CASSQGQGYSYEQYF.

This sequence joins TRBV6-5 and TRBJ1-3; D might be TRBD1 (6 bases). The germline CDR1 and CDR2 sequences are MNHEY and SVGAGI. The CDR3 is 16 residues long. V shed 4 bases and J shed 1 base, with 14 bases lying between them. CDR3 DNA: TGTGCCAGCAGTTCTACAGGGTATGGGTCTGGAAACACCATATATTTT. Its translation: CASSSTGYGSGNTIYF.

This clone has a count of ten or more. The CDR3 sequence is CAISETSRGGAYNEQFF. The CDR3 DNA reads as TGTGCCATCAGTGAGACGTCCCGGGGAGGGGCCTACAATGAGCAGTTCTTC. The rearrangement joins TRBV10-3 to TRBJ2-1; 7 nucleotides agree with TRBD2. The J segment lost 2 bases and the V segment lost 2 bases, leaving 9 bases of the junction unmatched. Germline V gene lookup returns CDR1 ENHRY and CDR2 SYGVKD. The CDR3 is 17 amino acids.

The chain joins TRBV7-2 to TRBJ2-4, with a possible D match to TRBD1 (5 bases). V lost 2 bases to trimming and J lost 8 bases, with 13 bases between them. There are 14 residues in the CDR3. The germline V gene encodes CDR1 SGHTA and CDR2 FQGNSA. CDR3 in amino acids: CASSLRQRGDIQYF. In DNA, the CDR3 is TGTGCCAGCAGCTTACGACAGAGAGGAGACATTCAGTACTTC.

This chain joins TRBV30 and TRBJ1-6; 7 positions match TRBD1. V gave up 3 bases and J gave up 4 bases; unmatched junction bases: 9. CDR3 size: 16 residues. Germline V gene sequence: CDR1 GTSNPN, CDR2 SVGIG (reference sequence). CDR3 in DNA: TGTGCCTGGAGATCGTTAACGGGACAGTATAATTCACCCCTCCACTTT. It specifies CAWRSLTGQYNSPLHF.

This clone has only a few counts. This chain uses TRBV6-5 with TRBJ2-7; TRBD2 might be the D (5 bases). Trimming cost V 4 bases and J 2 bases, with 15 bases left between them. The germline gives CDR1 MNHEY, CDR2 SVGAGI. The CDR3 sequence is 15 residues long. This CDR3 is CASSLLRGWAYEQYF. The CDR3 coding sequence is TGTGCCAGCAGTTTACTCCGGGGATGGGCCTACGAGCAGTACTTC.

The chain has TRBV19 and TRBJ2-3, with D hard to call. CDR3 size: 12 residues. The V gene's germline CDR1 is LNHDA and CDR2 SQIVND (reference sequence). Trimming left V 6 bases short and J 0 bases short, with 4 bases between. The CDR3 DNA sequence: TGTGCCAGTAGAACTAGCACAGATACGCAGTATTTT. Protein: CASRTSTDTQYF.

The V and J genes are TRBV11-2 and TRBJ2-3; TRBD2 matches 16 bases. This CDR3 spans 16 amino acids. The germline CDR1 and CDR2 sequences are SGHAT and FQNNGV. The V segment lost 5 bases and the J segment 6 bases; nucleotides outside the gene matches: 5. CDR3 residues: CASSMGLAGGVDTQYF. The CDR3, as DNA: TGTGCCAGCAGCATGGGACTAGCGGGGGGGGTCGATACGCAGTATTTT.

V gene TRBV7-8 combines with J gene TRBJ1-4; 8 nucleotides align to TRBD1. Germline V lookup: CDR1 SGHVS, CDR2 FQNEAQ. Trimming removed 4 bases from V and 5 bases from J; junction bases left unmatched: 3. There are 14 residues in the CDR3. The CDR3: CASSSRDRNEKLFF. CDR3 bases: TGTGCCAGCAGCTCCCGGGACAGGAATGAAAAACTGTTTTTT. Using reference TRBV7-8 and TRBJ1-4 for the parts outside the CDR3, the full variable domain is GAGVSQSPRYKVAKRGQDVALRCDPISGHVSLFWYQQALGQGPEFLTYFQNEAQLDKSGLPSDRFFAERPEGSVSTLKIQRTQQEDSAVYLCASSSRDRNEKLFFGSGTQLSVL.

The rearrangement uses TRBV5-8 and TRBJ2-5; 8 nucleotides agree with TRBD1. The CDR3 runs to 16 residues. V lost 1 base and J lost 0; bases outside the gene matches: 5. The germline V gene has CDR1 SGHTS and CDR2 YDEGEE. The CDR3 reads CASSLWARGHQETQYF. The CDR3 DNA is TGTGCCAGCAGCTTGTGGGCCAGGGGGCACCAAGAGACCCAGTACTTC.

The chain couples TRBV5-1 to TRBJ1-6, with 10 bases identical to TRBD1. V lost 0 bases, J lost 7 bases, and 7 bases stayed unmatched. Per germline, CDR1 SGHRS and CDR2 YFSETQ. The CDR3 contains 17 residues. CDR3 nucleotide sequence: TGCGCCAGCAGCTTGGGCTTGGGGACAGGGGCCAATTCACCCCTCCACTTT. Translating gives CASSLGLGTGANSPLHF.